One and the same sample provided the 12 T cell receptor beta chains below, sequenced in a study of CD8 T cells in Susac syndrome. Reverse transcription used roughly 0.5 to 1 ug RNA and random hexamers. TCRdb re-derived calls from the immunoSEQ multiplex PCR reads in MiXCR, one entry per CDR3 protein. The table has 170,000 or so distinct CDR3 sequences, approximately 94% seen once. The specimen was CD4+ T cells from PBMCs. Receptor source: a human donor with multiple sclerosis.

Only one count was recorded for this clonotype. The chain employs TRBV5-1 and TRBJ1-1, with unresolved D. The CDR3 totals 12 residues. CDR1 SGHRS and CDR2 YFSETQ come from the germline V gene. V dropped 0 bases and J dropped 5 bases, with 5 bases sitting between them. The CDR3: CASSLEATEAFF. The CDR3 DNA follows: TGCGCCAGCAGCTTGGAGGCAACTGAAGCTTTCTTT.

The V and J genes are TRBV20-1 and TRBJ2-7, with TRBD1 matching 8 bases. Germline values: CDR1 DFQATT, CDR2 SNEGSKA (reference sequence). The ends lost 5 bases at V and 3 bases at J; junction bases unmatched: 12. CDR3 length equals 15 residues. In DNA, the CDR3 is TGCAGTGCTGAGACCGACAGGGGAGGTAGCTACGAGCAGTACTTC. This encodes CSAETDRGGSYEQYF.

The J gene is TRBJ2-1, the V gene TRBV5-6, with 7 nucleotides matching TRBD2. The V and J ends lost 3 bases and 9 bases, in that order; junction bases with no gene match: 3. Germline CDR1 is SGHDT and CDR2 is YYEEEE. CDR3 length: 12 residues. CDR3 sequence reads: CASSSTSAEQFF. Here the CDR3 DNA reads TGTGCCAGCAGCTCCACTAGCGCTGAGCAGTTCTTC.

The V call is TRBV2, the J call TRBJ2-3; D is uncertain. CDR1 and CDR2 from the germline V gene are SNHLY and FYNNEI. CDR3 length equals 11 residues. V was shortened by 6 bases and J by 5 bases, with 6 bases between the two germline ends. The CDR3 region has the DNA TGTGCCAGCAGACTACAAGATACGCAGTATTTT. Residues: CASRLQDTQYF.

V and J are TRBV4-3 and TRBJ2-7; D remains ambiguous. The V gene lost 0 bases and the J gene lost 4 bases, with 10 bases spanning the gap. The CDR3 spans 14 residues. Germline CDR1 is LGHNA and CDR2 is YSLEER. The CDR3 region is CASSQEAQRYEQYF. DNA for the CDR3: TGCGCCAGCAGCCAAGAGGCCCAAAGGTACGAGCAGTACTTC.

This sequence joins TRBV10-3 and TRBJ1-2; a weak D match, TRBD1 (5 bases). The germline V gene encodes CDR1 ENHRY and CDR2 SYGVKD. Trimming removed 2 bases at V and 7 bases at J, with 17 bases between. This CDR3 region has 15 residues. CDR3: CAISEAPLRGRGYTF. CDR3 coding DNA: TGTGCCATCAGTGAGGCCCCCCTAAGGGGTCGTGGCTACACCTTC.

The genes are TRBV28 and TRBJ2-3; D call uncertain. The CDR3 runs 14 residues. The germline V gene has CDR1 MDHEN and CDR2 SYDVKM. The V end was cut by 5 bases, the J end by 1 base, with 10 bases between. The chain's CDR3 is CASSSPSGTDTQYF. CDR3 nucleotide sequence: TGTGCCAGCAGTAGCCCCTCTGGCACAGATACGCAGTATTTT.

The chain couples TRBV12-3 or TRBV12-4 to TRBJ2-1; D remains unclear. The CDR3 extends over 14 amino acids. Trimming stripped 2 bases from V and 3 bases from J, with 8 bases between. The CDR3, as DNA: TGTGCCAGCAGTTTAACGCCCCGCTACAATGAGCAGTTCTTC. Its protein is CASSLTPRYNEQFF.

V is TRBV2 and J is TRBJ2-5, with TRBD2 matching over 12 bases. The CDR3 is made up of 17 amino acids. After removal of 3 bases from V and 3 bases from J, the junction contained 8 bases not matched to a gene. Per germline, CDR1 SNHLY and CDR2 FYNNEI. The CDR3, as DNA: TGTGCCAGCAGTGACCACCCATGGACTAGCGGGGAAGAGACCCAGTACTTC. Translation: CASSDHPWTSGEETQYF.

This clonotype appeared a single time. The chain employs TRBV15 and TRBJ1-5; no reliable D call. The CDR3 loop spans 15 amino acids. V lost 1 base and J 8 bases, leaving 15 bases between the germline ends. Per the germline V gene, CDR1 is LNHNV and CDR2 is YYDKDF (reference sequence). The chain's CDR3 is CATSRAGRSDEPQHF. The CDR3 nucleotides read TGTGCCACCAGCAGAGCTGGCAGGTCGGACGAGCCCCAGCATTTT.

This rearrangement joins TRBV6-5 to TRBJ1-2; no clear D. Germline V gene data show CDR1 as MNHEY and CDR2 as SVGAGI. The ends were cut back, 5 bases at V and 4 bases at J, with 11 bases in the middle. The length of the CDR3 is 13 residues. CDR3 DNA sequence: TGTGCCAGCAGTGCCCGGGTGCCCTATGGCTACACCTTC. Translating gives CASSARVPYGYTF.

The genes are TRBV6-5 and TRBJ2-7; the D call may be TRBD1 or TRBD2 (6 bases each). Germline loops: CDR1 MNHEY, CDR2 SVGAGI. Trimming stripped 7 bases from V and 5 bases from J, with 21 bases between. The CDR3 length is 15 residues. The CDR3 region has the DNA TGTGCCAGCACTCCCGGAGGGGGTAGGGAGGACGAGCAGTACTTC. This encodes CASTPGGGREDEQYF.